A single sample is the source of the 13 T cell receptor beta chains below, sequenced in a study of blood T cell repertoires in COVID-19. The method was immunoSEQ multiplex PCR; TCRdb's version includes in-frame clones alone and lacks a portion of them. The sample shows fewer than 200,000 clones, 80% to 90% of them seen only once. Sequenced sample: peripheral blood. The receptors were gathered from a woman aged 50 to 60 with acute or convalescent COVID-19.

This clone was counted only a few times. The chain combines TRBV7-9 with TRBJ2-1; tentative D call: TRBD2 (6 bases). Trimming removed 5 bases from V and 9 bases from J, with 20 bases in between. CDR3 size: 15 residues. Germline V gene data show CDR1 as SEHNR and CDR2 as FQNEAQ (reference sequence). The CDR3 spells CASSLGTPLMGEQFF. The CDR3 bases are TGTGCCAGCAGCCTCGGGACTCCCCTTATGGGTGAGCAGTTCTTC. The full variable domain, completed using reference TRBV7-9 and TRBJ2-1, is DTGVSQNPRHKITKRGQNVTFRCDPISEHNRLYWYRQTLGQGPEFLTYFQNEAQLEKSRLLSDRFSAERPKGSFSTLEIQRTEQGDSAMYLCASSLGTPLMGEQFFGPGTRLTVL.

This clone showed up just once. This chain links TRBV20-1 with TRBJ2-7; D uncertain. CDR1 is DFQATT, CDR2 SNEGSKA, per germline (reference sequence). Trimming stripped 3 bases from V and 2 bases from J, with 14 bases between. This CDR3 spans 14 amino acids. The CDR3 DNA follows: TGCAGTGCTAGTCCAGATCCTGCACCCTACGAGCAGTACTTC. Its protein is CSASPDPAPYEQYF.

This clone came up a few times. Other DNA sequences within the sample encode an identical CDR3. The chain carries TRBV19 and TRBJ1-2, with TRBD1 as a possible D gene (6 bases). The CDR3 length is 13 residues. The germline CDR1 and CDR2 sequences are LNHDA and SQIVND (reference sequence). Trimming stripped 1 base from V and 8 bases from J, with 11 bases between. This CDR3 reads CASSIGGGGGYTF. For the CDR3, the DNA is TGTGCCAGTAGTATAGGAGGGGGGGGCGGCTACACCTTC.

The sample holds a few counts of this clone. The CDR3 sequence: CATSDLGLAGVYEQFF. The DNA for the CDR3 is TGTGCCACCAGTGACCTGGGACTAGCGGGAGTCTATGAGCAGTTCTTC. The V and J genes are TRBV24-1 and TRBJ2-1; 14 bases fit TRBD2. The germline V gene has CDR1 KGHDR and CDR2 SFDVKD. V lost 4 bases, J lost 8 bases, and 6 bases stayed unmatched. CDR3 size: 16 residues.

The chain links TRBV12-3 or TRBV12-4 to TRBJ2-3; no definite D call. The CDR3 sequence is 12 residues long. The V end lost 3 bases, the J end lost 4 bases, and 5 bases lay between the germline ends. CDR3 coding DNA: TGTGCCAGCAGTTTTTCGTCAGATACGCAGTATTTT. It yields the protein CASSFSSDTQYF.

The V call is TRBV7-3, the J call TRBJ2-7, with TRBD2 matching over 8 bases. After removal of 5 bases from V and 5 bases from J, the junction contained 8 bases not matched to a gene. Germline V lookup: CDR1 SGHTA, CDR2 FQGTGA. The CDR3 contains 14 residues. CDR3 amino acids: CASSPRGGPNEQYF. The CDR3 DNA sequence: TGTGCCAGCAGCCCACGGGGGGGCCCCAACGAGCAGTACTTC. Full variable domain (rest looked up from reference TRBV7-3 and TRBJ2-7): GAGVSQTPSNKVTEKGKYVELRCDPISGHTALYWYRQSLGQGPEFLIYFQGTGAADDSGLPNDRFFAVRPEGSVSTLKIQRTERGDSAVYLCASSPRGGPNEQYFGPGTRLTVT.

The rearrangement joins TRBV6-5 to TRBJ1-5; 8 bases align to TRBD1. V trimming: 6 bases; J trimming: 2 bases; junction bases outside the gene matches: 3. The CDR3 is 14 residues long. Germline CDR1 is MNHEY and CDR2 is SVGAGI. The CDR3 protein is CASRTGEGNQPQHF. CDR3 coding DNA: TGTGCCAGCAGGACAGGGGAAGGCAATCAGCCCCAGCATTTT.

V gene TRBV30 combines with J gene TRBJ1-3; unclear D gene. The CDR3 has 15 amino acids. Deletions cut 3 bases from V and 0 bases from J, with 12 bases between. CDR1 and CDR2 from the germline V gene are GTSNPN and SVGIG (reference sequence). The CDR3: CAWRSGRTSGNTIYF. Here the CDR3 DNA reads TGTGCCTGGAGGAGCGGGCGGACCTCTGGAAACACCATATATTTT.

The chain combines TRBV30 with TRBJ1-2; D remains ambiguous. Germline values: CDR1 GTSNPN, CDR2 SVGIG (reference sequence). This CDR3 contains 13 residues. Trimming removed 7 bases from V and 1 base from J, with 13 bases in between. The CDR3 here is CALGPEGNYGYTF. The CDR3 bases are TGTGCCTTGGGCCCGGAGGGTAACTATGGCTACACCTTC.

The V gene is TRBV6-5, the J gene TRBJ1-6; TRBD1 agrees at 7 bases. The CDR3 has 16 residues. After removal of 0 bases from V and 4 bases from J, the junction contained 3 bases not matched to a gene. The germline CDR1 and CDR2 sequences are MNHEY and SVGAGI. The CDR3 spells CASSYSGGRYNSPLHF. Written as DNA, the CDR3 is TGTGCCAGCAGTTACTCAGGGGGCCGATATAATTCACCCCTCCACTTT.

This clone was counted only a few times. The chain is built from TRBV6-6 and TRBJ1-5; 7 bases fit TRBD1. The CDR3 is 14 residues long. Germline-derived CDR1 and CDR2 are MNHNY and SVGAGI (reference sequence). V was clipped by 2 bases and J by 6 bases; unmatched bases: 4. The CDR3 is CASSYQGVGQPQHF. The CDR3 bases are TGTGCCAGCAGTTACCAGGGGGTTGGTCAGCCCCAGCATTTT.

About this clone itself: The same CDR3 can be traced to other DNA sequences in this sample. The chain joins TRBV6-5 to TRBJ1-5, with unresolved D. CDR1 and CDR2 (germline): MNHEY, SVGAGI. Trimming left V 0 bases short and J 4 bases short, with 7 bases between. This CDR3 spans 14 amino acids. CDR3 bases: TGTGCCAGCAGTTACTCGTCGGGGAATCAGCCCCAGCATTTT. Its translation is CASSYSSGNQPQHF.

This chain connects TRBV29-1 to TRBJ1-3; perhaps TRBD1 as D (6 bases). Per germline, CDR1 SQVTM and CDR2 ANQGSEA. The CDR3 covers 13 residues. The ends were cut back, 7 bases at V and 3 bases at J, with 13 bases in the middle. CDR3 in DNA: TGCAGCGCTAGGAACAGGGATGGAAACACCATATATTTT. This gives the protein CSARNRDGNTIYF. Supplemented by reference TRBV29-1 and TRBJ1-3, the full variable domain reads SAVISQKPSRDICQRGTSLTIQCQVDSQVTMMFWYRQQPGQSLTLIATANQGSEATYESGFVIDKFPISRPNLTFSTLTVSNMSPEDSSIYLCSARNRDGNTIYFGEGSWLTVV.